Listed below are T cell receptor beta chains from one sample, sequenced in a study of spatial heterogeneity in lung cancer. TCRdb re-called the 5' RACE reads through MiXCR, storing one row per CDR3 protein. The sample carries roughly 120,000 distinct CDR3 sequences, 9% to 15% recorded once. The sample was PBMCs, taken at follow-up. All receptors derive from a male donor with early-stage non-small cell lung cancer. The CDR3 runs from the conserved cysteine through the conserved F or W. D genes are given only for firm matches. Rows may omit the clone size; those that give it use once, few, many or a size class.

V	D	size	J	CDR3	DNA
TRBV18	NA	many	TRBJ2-7	CASSPPGGFGYEQYF	TGTGCCAGCTCACCCCCAGGGGGGTTCGGCTACGAGCAGTACTTC
TRBV24-1	TRBD2	few	TRBJ2-5	CATSARLAGIQETQYF	TGTGCCACCAGCGCCCGACTAGCGGGAATCCAAGAGACCCAGTACTTC
TRBV10-3	NA	few	TRBJ2-1	CAISEPGGDSYNEQFF	TGTGCCATCAGTGAGCCTGGCGGAGACTCCTACAATGAGCAGTTCTTC
TRBV6-2/TRBV6-3	NA	few	TRBJ1-2	CASSRGLANGYTF	TGTGCCAGCAGCCGAGGACTAGCTAATGGCTACACCTTC
TRBV27	TRBD2	NA	TRBJ2-7	CASSLSTSGTPALYF	TGTGCCAGCAGTTTATCGACTAGCGGCACACCCGCCCTGTACTTC
TRBV11-2	NA	once	TRBJ2-5	CASSSNMPGTQYF	TGTGCCAGCAGCTCAAATATGCCAGGTACCCAGTACTTC
TRBV7-6	NA	NA	TRBJ1-2	CASSPDSRNYGYTF	TGTGCCAGCAGCCCAGACAGTCGTAACTATGGCTACACCTTC
TRBV14	NA	NA	TRBJ2-7	CASSQDALFQVPNEQYF	TGTGCCAGCAGCCAAGATGCCCTTTTCCAAGTTCCCAACGAGCAGTACTTC
TRBV20-1	NA	NA	TRBJ2-2	CSASRGANTGELFF	TGCAGTGCTAGCCGCGGGGCGAACACCGGGGAGCTGTTTTTT
TRBV27	NA	few	TRBJ2-7	CASSPGTEQQYF	TGTGCCAGCAGTCCGGGTACCGAGCAGCAGTACTTC
TRBV5-1	NA	NA	TRBJ2-1	CASSLAKFGGTYNEQFF	TGCGCCAGCAGCTTGGCCAAGTTCGGGGGCACCTACAATGAGCAGTTCTTC
TRBV4-3	TRBD2	few	TRBJ2-1	CASRPSSGGSYNEQFF	TGCGCCAGCAGGCCATCAAGCGGGGGGTCCTACAATGAGCAGTTCTTC
TRBV7-9	TRBD1	many	TRBJ2-3	CASSFSQGATDTQYF	TGTGCCAGCAGCTTTTCACAGGGGGCAACAGATACGCAGTATTTT
TRBV5-1	NA	NA	TRBJ1-5	CASSQSPGRDNQPQHF	TGCGCCAGCAGCCAGTCGCCAGGAAGGGACAATCAGCCCCAGCATTTT
TRBV28	NA	NA	TRBJ1-5	CASSGGARIQPQHF	TGTGCCAGCAGCGGGGGGGCGCGGATTCAGCCCCAGCATTTT
TRBV29-1	NA	medium-sized	TRBJ2-1	CSVIRGLTRGDEQFF	TGCAGCGTTATAAGGGGTTTAACGCGGGGCGATGAGCAGTTCTTC
TRBV12-3/TRBV12-4	TRBD1	many	TRBJ2-7	CASSFGGTGGSYEQYF	TGTGCCAGCAGTTTCGGAGGGACAGGGGGCTCCTACGAGCAGTACTTC
TRBV5-6	TRBD1	few	TRBJ1-1	CASSLGGQVITEAFF	TGTGCCAGCAGCCTGGGTGGACAGGTGATTACTGAAGCTTTCTTT
TRBV6-1	TRBD1	NA	TRBJ2-7	CASSGTGGPYEQYF	TGTGCCAGCAGCGGGACAGGGGGCCCCTACGAGCAGTACTTC
TRBV20-1	NA	many	TRBJ2-1	CSARGLKGYNEQFF	TGCAGTGCTAGAGGACTAAAAGGTTACAATGAGCAGTTCTTC
TRBV10-3	NA	NA	TRBJ1-5	CAISRESNQPQHF	TGTGCCATCTCCAGGGAAAGCAATCAGCCCCAGCATTTT
TRBV29-1	TRBD1	NA	TRBJ1-3	CSVVGTGYSSGNTIYF	TGCAGCGTTGTAGGGACAGGCTATAGCTCTGGAAACACCATATATTTT
TRBV12-3/TRBV12-4	TRBD1	few	TRBJ2-7	CASSPGTGVTYEQYF	TGTGCCAGCAGCCCCGGGACAGGGGTAACCTACGAGCAGTACTTC
TRBV5-1	TRBD1	NA	TRBJ2-2	CASSSGQGAVYDTGELFF	TGCGCCAGCAGCTCGGGACAGGGGGCGGTATACGACACCGGGGAGCTGTTTTTT
TRBV7-2	NA	few	TRBJ2-3	CASSLAGPRTDTQYF	TGTGCCAGCAGCTTAGCCGGCCCCCGCACAGATACGCAGTATTTT
TRBV4-3	NA	few	TRBJ2-7	CASSSEGHEQYF	TGCGCCAGCAGCTCCGAAGGGCACGAGCAGTACTTC
TRBV10-3	TRBD1	few	TRBJ2-3	CAIRGQGTDTQYF	TGTGCCATCAGAGGACAGGGGACAGATACGCAGTATTTT
TRBV28	NA	many	TRBJ1-2	CASSSGTLGYGYTF	TGTGCCAGCAGTTCTGGGACACTCGGCTATGGCTACACCTTC
TRBV14	NA	few	TRBJ1-6	CASRGGYSYNSPLHF	TGTGCCAGCAGAGGGGGGTACTCCTATAATTCACCCCTCCACTTT
TRBV4-1	NA	NA	TRBJ2-2	CASSQEGLANTGELFF	TGCGCCAGCAGCCAAGAGGGACTTGCGAACACCGGGGAGCTGTTTTTT
TRBV28	NA	few	TRBJ1-2	CASSFVARGPGYTF	TGTGCCAGCAGTTTCGTTGCCCGGGGTCCCGGCTACACCTTC
TRBV28	NA	few	TRBJ1-2	CASSPSSYYGYTF	TGTGCCAGCAGTCCCTCGTCCTACTATGGCTACACCTTC
TRBV12-3/TRBV12-4	NA	NA	TRBJ2-5	CASSPLERGETQYF	TGTGCCAGCAGTCCCCTTGAGCGTGGTGAGACCCAGTACTTC
TRBV6-1	TRBD1	few	TRBJ1-1	CASETGGLNTEAFF	TGTGCCAGCGAGACAGGGGGCCTGAACACTGAAGCTTTCTTT
TRBV6-1	NA	NA	TRBJ1-1	CASSVQGPNTEAFF	TGTGCCAGCAGTGTTCAGGGGCCAAACACTGAAGCTTTCTTT
TRBV9	NA	many	TRBJ2-3	CASSVEGRSTDTQYF	TGTGCCAGCAGCGTAGAGGGACGTAGCACAGATACGCAGTATTTT
TRBV9	NA	few	TRBJ1-1	CASSVDGLSTEAFF	TGTGCCAGCAGCGTAGATGGCCTGAGCACTGAAGCTTTCTTT
TRBV7-9	NA	many	TRBJ1-4	CASSQFQSNEKLFF	TGTGCCAGCAGCCAGTTTCAGTCTAATGAAAAACTGTTTTTT
TRBV27	TRBD2	few	TRBJ2-5	CASSLSFFPGLAGTRQETQYF	TGTGCCAGCAGTTTATCCTTCTTTCCGGGACTAGCGGGGACCCGCCAAGAGACCCAGTACTTC
TRBV6-5	NA	NA	TRBJ1-6	CASSLGLLRQLSPLHF	TGTGCCAGCAGTCTCGGCCTTTTGCGTCAGCTTTCACCCCTCCACTTT
TRBV30	NA	NA	TRBJ1-2	CAWTGVFYGYTF	TGTGCCTGGACCGGGGTCTTCTATGGCTACACCTTC
TRBV12-3/TRBV12-4	NA	NA	TRBJ1-4	CASSRTGFVEKLFF	TGTGCCAGCAGCCGAACAGGGTTTGTTGAAAAACTGTTTTTT
TRBV6-1	TRBD1	few	TRBJ2-3	CASRVDRGPPDTQYF	TGTGCCAGCAGAGTGGACAGGGGGCCCCCAGATACGCAGTATTTT
TRBV3-1	NA	NA	TRBJ1-6	CASSPRDNNSPLHF	TGTGCCAGCAGCCCCCGGGACAATAATTCACCCCTCCACTTT
TRBV20-1	TRBD1	NA	TRBJ2-7	CSARPQDRDSYEQYF	TGCAGTGCTAGACCTCAGGACAGGGACTCCTACGAGCAGTACTTC
TRBV18	NA	few	TRBJ2-7	CASSPDTGPPYEQYF	TGTGCCAGCTCACCGGATACAGGGCCGCCCTACGAGCAGTACTTC
TRBV5-1	TRBD2	many	TRBJ2-5	CASSPSGTTISTQYF	TGCGCCAGCAGCCCGTCCGGGACTACTATATCGACCCAGTACTTC
TRBV7-9	NA	NA	TRBJ2-3	CASSLVRGSTDTQYF	TGTGCCAGCAGCTTAGTCAGGGGTAGCACAGATACGCAGTATTTT
TRBV5-1	TRBD1	many	TRBJ1-2	CASSFNPGQKANYGYTF	TGCGCCAGCAGCTTCAATCCGGGACAGAAAGCTAACTATGGCTACACCTTC
TRBV24-1	TRBD2	NA	TRBJ2-2	CATSDLLAGSAGELFF	TGTGCCACCAGTGATTTGCTAGCGGGGTCTGCCGGGGAGCTGTTTTTT
TRBV6-5	NA	NA	TRBJ1-2	CASSREPSLDGYTF	TGTGCCAGCAGTCGTGAGCCTTCCCTGGATGGCTACACCTTC
TRBV4-2	NA	NA	TRBJ2-1	CASSQDEGEGRHEQFF	TGTGCCAGCAGCCAAGATGAGGGGGAAGGGCGCCATGAGCAGTTCTTC
TRBV12-3/TRBV12-4	NA	NA	TRBJ2-7	CASILTGTGGEQYF	TGTGCCAGCATTTTGACCGGGACGGGCGGGGAGCAGTACTTC
TRBV4-1	NA	medium-sized	TRBJ2-1	CASSQDPYNEQFF	TGCGCCAGCAGCCAAGATCCGTACAATGAGCAGTTCTTC
TRBV20-1	TRBD2	medium-sized	TRBJ2-3	CSALAGETDTQYF	TGCAGTGCTTTAGCGGGGGAGACAGATACGCAGTATTTT
TRBV10-3	NA	NA	TRBJ2-1	CAISALRGGENEQFF	TGTGCCATCAGTGCCCTTAGGGGCGGGGAGAATGAGCAGTTCTTC
TRBV30	NA	few	TRBJ1-6	CAWSATTVESPLHF	TGTGCCTGGAGTGCAACGACAGTAGAGTCACCCCTCCACTTT